Each of the 2 T cell receptor beta chains below was sequenced from the same sample in a study of Ad26.COV2.S vaccination and SARS-CoV-2 variants. Treatment reported: 15 to 20 received Ad26.COV2.S at low or high dose, single or two shots; about 5 received placebo; per-sample allocation not given. Collection of samples fell on day 63 after the first vaccine or placebo injection. Repertoires were generated with immunoSEQ multiplex PCR, while TCRdb's copy carries only in-frame clones and drops some. The sample includes fewer than 400,000 clones, approximately 86% of them seen just once. The specimen was peripheral blood, collected in a trial of Ad26.COV2.S vaccine versus placebo. The receptors originated from a person aged 18-65 years who received the Ad26.COV2.S COVID-19 vaccine or a placebo.

This clone was observed a single time. This chain joins TRBV10-3 and TRBJ1-2; no clear D. This CDR3 region has 14 residues. Germline V lookup: CDR1 ENHRY, CDR2 SYGVKD. Trimming removed 2 bases from V and 5 bases from J, with 12 bases in between. This CDR3 is CAISEVGGVYGYTF. Written as DNA, the CDR3 is TGTGCCATCAGTGAGGTAGGAGGAGTTTATGGCTACACCTTC.

This chain uses TRBV2 with TRBJ2-7; 11 bases align to TRBD2. This CDR3 is built from 11 residues. V was pared by 6 bases and J by 13 bases, with 5 bases of the junction left unmatched. CDR1 and CDR2 from the germline V gene are SNHLY and FYNNEI. CDR3 residues: CASRVLAGDYF. The CDR3 nucleotides are TGTGCCAGCAGGGTACTAGCGGGGGATTACTTC.